This T cell receptor beta chain was retrieved from a study of blood T cell repertoires in COVID-19. Study-level background: Acute-phase and convalescent COVID-19 samples originated in the United States, Italy and Spain.

Clones were sequenced by immunoSEQ multiplex PCR, and TCRdb holds only the in-frame ones, with some missing. The data hold 250,000 to 400,000 clones, with roughly 88% observed a single time. Material for sequencing was peripheral blood. The TCR was taken from a woman under 40 with COVID-19, enrolled during active disease.

CDR3 coding DNA: TGTGCCAGCAGTGTGGACAGTTACTATGGCTACACCTTC. It codes for CASSVDSYYGYTF. The V call is TRBV2, the J call TRBJ1-2, with D possibly being TRBD1 (6 bases). With 4 bases removed from V and 3 bases from J, the gap between germline ends came to 9 bases. Germline CDR1 is SNHLY and CDR2 is FYNNEI. The CDR3 has 13 residues.